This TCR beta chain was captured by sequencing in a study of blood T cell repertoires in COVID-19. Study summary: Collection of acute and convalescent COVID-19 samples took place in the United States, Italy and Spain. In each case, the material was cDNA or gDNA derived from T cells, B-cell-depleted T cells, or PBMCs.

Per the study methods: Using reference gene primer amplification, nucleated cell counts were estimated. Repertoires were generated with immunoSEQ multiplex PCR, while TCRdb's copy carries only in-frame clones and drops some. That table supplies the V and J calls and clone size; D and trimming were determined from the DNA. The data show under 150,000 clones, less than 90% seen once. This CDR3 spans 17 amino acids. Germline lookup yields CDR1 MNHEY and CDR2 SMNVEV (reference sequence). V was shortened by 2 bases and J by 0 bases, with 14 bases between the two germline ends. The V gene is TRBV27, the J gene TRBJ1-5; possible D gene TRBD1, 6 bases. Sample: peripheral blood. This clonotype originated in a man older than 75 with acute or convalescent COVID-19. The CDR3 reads CASSLKGTSYSNQPQHF. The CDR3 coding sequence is TGTGCCAGCAGTTTAAAGGGGACAAGTTATAGCAATCAGCCCCAGCATTTT.